This T cell receptor beta chain was observed in a study of shared clonotypes between healthy human individuals. On the study more broadly: With ages of 18 to 49, the donors were a couple of women and a few men. Each donor had three CD4 naive, three CD4 memory, two CD8 naive and one CD8 memory plate.

Some clones are missing from TCRdb's copy, which holds only in-frame ones; the method was immunoSEQ multiplex PCR. The data hold around 1.9 million clones, with over 85% observed a single time. As regards this clone: The antigen remains undetermined.

Study-wide points: Sorted-subset samples were not fully sequenced, rarefaction indicated.

The naive CD8 population came from CD45RO-negative cells selected for CCR7, without terminally differentiated effector memory CD45RA+ cells. Input material: naive CD8+ T cells from PBMCs. This clonotype originated in a man aged 18 to 29 in good health. Some clones in this sample may be carry-over from other donors' samples.

The CDR3 DNA sequence: TGTGCCAGCAGTTACTCGATTCGGTACTCCTCCTACGAGCAGTACTTC. It specifies CASSYSIRYSSYEQYF. This chain uses TRBV6-5 with TRBJ2-7, with unresolved D. V lost 0 bases and J lost 0, with 12 bases in between. The germline V gene has CDR1 MNHEY and CDR2 SVGAGI. There are 16 residues in the CDR3.